The 20 T cell receptor beta chains below were found in one sample sequenced in a study of cytomegalovirus exposure and HLA in healthy donors (TCRdb year 2017). Library construction relied on the immunoSEQ multiplex PCR assay. A mixture of 60 forward primers for TCR Vbeta segments and 13 reverse primers for TCR Jbeta segments was used in the multiplex PCR. What TCRdb holds here is the immuneACCESS table cut down to in-frame rearrangements. Part of the clones is not present; checked against another copy, under half of the missing clones reflect an unresolved V gene, and the others are unexplained. Counted in this sample were about 120,000 clones; 78% of them appeared once. Around 3.3% of the sample comes from the top ten. Sequenced sample: PBMCs. The receptor source for this set is a woman in her twenties or thirties in good health and CMV-seropositive.

This clone was found a few times. The chain joins TRBV7-2 to TRBJ2-5; 9 bases are shared with TRBD2. The CDR3 contains 15 residues. J lost 5 bases, V lost 3 bases, and 7 bases had no gene match. Germline V gene sequence: CDR1 SGHTA, CDR2 FQGNSA. The CDR3 sequence is CASSFPAGGRETQYF. The CDR3 DNA reads TGTGCCAGCAGCTTCCCTGCGGGGGGGCGGGAGACCCAGTACTTC.

The rearrangement uses TRBV4-3 and TRBJ2-3; D is unclear. V was cut by 4 bases and J by 5 bases, with 13 bases left in between. Per the germline V gene, CDR1 is LGHNA and CDR2 is YSLEER. The CDR3 sequence is 14 residues long. The CDR3 nucleotides read TGCGCCAGCAGCCCTAGTGGGTTTGGAGATACGCAGTATTTT. Translation: CASSPSGFGDTQYF.

This chain connects TRBV7-9 to TRBJ2-7, with D tentatively TRBD2 (5 bases). This CDR3 region has 13 residues. V was cut by 4 bases and J by 6 bases, with 13 bases left in between. In germline, CDR1 is SEHNR, CDR2 FQNEAQ (reference sequence). CDR3 DNA: TGTGCCAGCAGCTCTGAAAAGGCGGGCGAGCAGTACTTC. This codes for CASSSEKAGEQYF. The variable domain in full, completed from reference TRBV7-9 and TRBJ2-7, reads DTGVSQNPRHKITKRGQNVTFRCDPISEHNRLYWYRQTLGQGPEFLTYFQNEAQLEKSRLLSDRFSAERPKGSFSTLEIQRTEQGDSAMYLCASSSEKAGEQYFGPGTRLTVT.

CDR3 DNA: TGTGCCAGCAGCCAAGAAGGCACAGGCAACAATGAGCAGTTCTTC. This translates into CASSQEGTGNNEQFF. The chain carries TRBV4-2 and TRBJ2-1; D might be TRBD1 (5 bases). This CDR3 is built from 15 residues. In germline, CDR1 is LGHNA, CDR2 YNFKEQ. The V gene lost 0 bases and the J gene lost 5 bases, with 11 bases spanning the gap.

The chain couples TRBV28 to TRBJ2-1; possibly TRBD2 for D (5 bases). The CDR3 extends over 12 amino acids. Germline CDR1 MDHEN, CDR2 SYDVKM. V lost 8 bases and J 10 bases, leaving 15 bases between the germline ends. For the CDR3, the DNA is TGTGCCAGCGCCATCCTCCCGGGGGAGCAGTTCTTC. Residues: CASAILPGEQFF.

V usage is TRBV28 and J usage is TRBJ2-5; TRBD2 aligns across 8 bases. The V gene's germline CDR1 is MDHEN and CDR2 SYDVKM. V lost 4 bases, J lost 3 bases, and 1 base stayed unmatched. The CDR3 runs 13 residues. DNA of the CDR3: TGTGCCAGCAGTTATAGCGGGGAAGAGACCCAGTACTTC. Translated: CASSYSGEETQYF.

The chain combines TRBV28 with TRBJ2-7, with 11 bases aligning to TRBD1. Germline assignment: CDR1 MDHEN and CDR2 SYDVKM. V shed 5 bases and J 1 base; nucleotides not matched to a gene: 7. The CDR3 totals 16 residues. The CDR3 spells CASSRTGGYGSYEQYF. CDR3 DNA sequence: TGTGCCAGCAGTCGGACAGGGGGCTATGGATCCTACGAGCAGTACTTC.

The chain recombines TRBV7-2 with TRBJ1-6; 9 bases map to TRBD1. The germline gives CDR1 SGHTA, CDR2 FQGNSA. Losses at the gene ends were 5 bases for V and 5 bases for J; bases not matched to a gene: 4. This CDR3 is 15 amino acids long. The CDR3 sequence: CASSPRDRDNSPLHF. DNA for the CDR3: TGTGCCAGCAGCCCAAGGGACAGGGATAATTCACCCCTCCACTTT.

The V call is TRBV5-1, the J call TRBJ2-2, with a weak D call TRBD1 (6 bases). Trimming stripped 7 bases from V and 7 bases from J, with 20 bases between. Germline loops: CDR1 SGHRS, CDR2 YFSETQ. The CDR3 has 15 amino acids. In nucleotides, the CDR3 is TGCGCCAGCGGTTGGGAGCCAAAGGGGGTCGGGGAGCTGTTTTTT. Translation gives CASGWEPKGVGELFF.

V is TRBV2 and J is TRBJ2-7, with 7 bases aligning to TRBD1. The trim removed 6 bases at V and 3 bases at J, leaving 8 bases unmatched. The CDR3 totals 14 residues. Germline assignment: CDR1 SNHLY and CDR2 FYNNEI. The CDR3: CASSTGDRIYEQYF. The CDR3 DNA reads TGTGCCAGCAGCACAGGGGACCGCATCTACGAGCAGTACTTC. Filled out from reference TRBV2 and TRBJ2-7, the complete variable domain reads EPEVTQTPSHQVTQMGQEVILRCVPISNHLYFYWYRQILGQKVEFLVSFYNNEISEKSEIFDDQFSVERPDGSNFTLKIRSTKLEDSAMYFCASSTGDRIYEQYFGPGTRLTVT.

The gene calls are TRBV9 and TRBJ2-7; TRBD1 matches 8 bases. This CDR3 is 13 amino acids long. Germline-derived CDR1 and CDR2 are SGDLS and YYNGEE. V gave up 2 bases and J gave up 4 bases; unmatched junction bases: 2. The CDR3 protein is CASSVDRGYEQYF. The CDR3 nucleotides read TGTGCCAGCAGCGTTGACAGGGGTTACGAGCAGTACTTC.

This rearrangement joins TRBV6-6 to TRBJ2-1; D may be TRBD1 (6 bases). V gave up 2 bases and J gave up 7 bases, with 15 bases separating them. The CDR3 consists of 15 residues. CDR1 is MNHNY and CDR2 is SVGAGI in the germline V gene (reference sequence). The DNA for the CDR3 is TGTGCCAGCAGTTACGTCCAGGGGTCGGGTAATGAGCAGTTCTTC. Protein sequence: CASSYVQGSGNEQFF.

V gene TRBV6-5 combines with J gene TRBJ1-1, with D unresolved. V was trimmed by 5 bases and J by 4 bases, leaving 11 bases between them. From germline, CDR1 is MNHEY and CDR2 SVGAGI. This CDR3 is built from 13 residues. CDR3 amino acids: CASSESLGTEAFF. The CDR3 DNA reads TGTGCCAGCAGTGAATCCCTAGGCACTGAAGCTTTCTTT.

The table lists this clone with a few counts. This chain joins TRBV18 and TRBJ2-5; D may be TRBD2 (5 bases). The length of the CDR3 is 17 residues. From germline, CDR1 is KGHSH and CDR2 LQKENI. V was trimmed by 5 bases and J by 5 bases, leaving 24 bases between them. The CDR3 DNA reads TGTGCCAGCTCATCACGCATCCAGGTTATTGGGGAGGAGACCCAGTACTTC. This sequence encodes CASSSRIQVIGEETQYF.

The chain employs TRBV28 and TRBJ1-6, with a tentative D call TRBD1 (6 bases). V was trimmed by 5 bases and J by 6 bases, leaving 14 bases between them. Per germline, CDR1 MDHEN and CDR2 SYDVKM. CDR3 size: 15 residues. CDR3 region: CASSTRQAVNSPLHF. CDR3 DNA: TGTGCCAGCAGTACCCGACAGGCCGTTAATTCACCCCTCCACTTT.

The chain links TRBV7-8 to TRBJ1-4; D gene unclear. Trimming pared 7 bases from V and 8 bases from J, leaving 14 bases between. This CDR3 is built from 13 residues. Germline CDR1 is SGHVS and CDR2 is FQNEAQ. The CDR3 sequence: CASKVRGGEKLFF. The CDR3 DNA is TGTGCCAGCAAGGTTCGGGGTGGGGAAAAACTGTTTTTT. Based on the CDR3 plus reference TRBV7-8 and TRBJ1-4, the full variable domain is GAGVSQSPRYKVAKRGQDVALRCDPISGHVSLFWYQQALGQGPEFLTYFQNEAQLDKSGLPSDRFFAERPEGSVSTLKIQRTQQEDSAVYLCASKVRGGEKLFFGSGTQLSVL.

This sequence joins TRBV5-1 and TRBJ2-1, with TRBD2 matching 11 bases. Germline V CDR1 and CDR2: SGHRS, YFSETQ. This CDR3 has 14 amino acids. With 4 bases clipped from V and 10 bases from J, the junction kept 7 bases outside the gene matches. In DNA, the CDR3 is TGCGCCAGCAGCGCGACTAGCGGGGAGAGGGAGCAGTTCTTC. It yields the protein CASSATSGEREQFF. The full variable domain, with the rest looked up from reference TRBV5-1 and TRBJ2-1, is KAGVTQTPRYLIKTRGQQVTLSCSPISGHRSVSWYQQTPGQGLQFLFEYFSETQRNKGNFPGRFSGRQFSNSRSEMNVSTLELGDSALYLCASSATSGEREQFFGPGTRLTVL.

The V call is TRBV29-1, the J call TRBJ2-2, with 10 bases fitting TRBD1. V shed 4 bases and J 4 bases; nucleotides not matched to a gene: 6. The germline V gene has CDR1 SQVTM and CDR2 ANQGSEA. This CDR3 spans 15 amino acids. The CDR3 is CSVGRQGAATGELFF. The CDR3 DNA is TGCAGCGTTGGGCGACAGGGGGCGGCCACCGGGGAGCTGTTTTTT.

The chain links TRBV19 to TRBJ2-5; 10 nucleotides agree with TRBD2. Per germline, CDR1 LNHDA and CDR2 SQIVND (reference sequence). This CDR3 is built from 16 residues. V gave up 7 bases and J gave up 3 bases; unmatched junction bases: 11. The CDR3 loop reads CASTQGASGGEETQYF. In nucleotides, the CDR3 is TGTGCCAGTACCCAAGGTGCTAGCGGGGGAGAAGAGACCCAGTACTTC.

This chain connects TRBV2 to TRBJ2-2; TRBD1 matches at 7 bases. The CDR3 is made up of 17 amino acids. From germline, CDR1 is SNHLY and CDR2 FYNNEI. Trimming removed 4 bases from V and 6 bases from J; junction bases left unmatched: 14. The CDR3 DNA sequence: TGTGCCAGCAGTGTATTTTTGAGACAGGGAAAGCCCGGGGAGCTGTTTTTT. Translating it yields CASSVFLRQGKPGELFF. Using reference TRBV2 and TRBJ2-2 for the parts outside the CDR3, the full variable domain is EPEVTQTPSHQVTQMGQEVILRCVPISNHLYFYWYRQILGQKVEFLVSFYNNEISEKSEIFDDQFSVERPDGSNFTLKIRSTKLEDSAMYFCASSVFLRQGKPGELFFGEGSRLTVL.